Described below is a single T cell receptor (beta chain) sequence and its context. Its cognate antigen is unknown. Germline and junction disagree at one end, which may indicate a read error. This record comes from a study of molecular identifiers for immune sequencing clone quantification. In the study overall: The replicate experiment used RNA from approximately 20,000 or 100,000 naive CD8 cells. This RNA was split into five aliquots, and four of them were sequenced. General study points: Among about a million naive cells, spiked Jurkat TCR RNA from a single cell was reportedly detectable.

The CDR3 extends over 14 amino acids. TCRdb passed the PCR reads through MiXCR, listing each CDR3 protein once. The sample lists 460,000 or so distinct CDR3 sequences, about 22% seen once, with more than 0.8% in the top ten. CD8+CD4-CCR7+CD45RA+ cells were sorted as naive CD8 T cells. The J gene is TRBJ1-3, the V gene TRBV12-3 or TRBV12-4; D unclear. The sample comprised naive CD8+ T cells from blood, with Jurkat cell RNA spiked in. As for subset: FACS-sorted CD8+CD4-CCR7+CD45RA+ naive T cells. The clonotype originates from a human donor in good health. Some libraries in this study had Jurkat cell RNA spiked in. This chain's CDR3 is CASSPGISGNTTYF. In DNA form, the CDR3 reads TGTGCCAGCAGCCCGGGAATCTCTGGAAACACCACATATTTT.